These 28 T cell receptor beta chains were sequenced from one sample in a study of T cell repertoires in aging, cancer and after chemotherapy. Multiplex touch-down PCR with TRB-A/B primers amplified rearranged V-D-J TRB sequences. TCRdb itself ran the multiplex PCR reads through MiXCR, one entry per CDR3 protein. The table lists about 1,300 distinct CDR3 sequences, around 21% of them singletons. The template was genomic DNA from peripheral blood, not RNA. Sequencing input: blood. The receptors shown here come from a human donor with a solid tumor.

This clonotype qualifies as medium-sized. The rearrangement joins TRBV6-5 to TRBJ1-5, with TRBD1 matching 10 bases. The CDR3 is 16 residues long. The J segment lost 6 bases and the V segment lost 0 bases, leaving 5 bases of the junction unmatched. Germline lookup yields CDR1 MNHEY and CDR2 SVGAGI. CDR3 amino acids: CASSYSSDRGGQPQHF. DNA for the CDR3: TGTGCCAGCAGTTACTCGTCGGACAGGGGGGGTCAGCCCCAGCATTTT.

Concerning this clonotype itself: It may be a read error: a sequence one base away is much more abundant. This sequence joins TRBV20-1 and TRBJ2-7; 8 bases map to TRBD2. The CDR3 totals 14 residues. Germline lookup yields CDR1 DFQATT and CDR2 SNEGSKA (reference sequence). With 2 bases clipped from V and 3 bases from J, the junction kept 6 bases outside the gene matches. The CDR3 here is CSARKSRGGYEQYF. CDR3 coding DNA: TGCAGTGCTAGAAAGTCCCGGGGGGGCTACGAGCAGTACTTC.

This clonotype was counted a single time. A single base separates this from a much larger clone, so it may be a read error. V usage is TRBV6-2 or TRBV6-3 and J usage is TRBJ2-7, with D perhaps assigned TRBD1 or TRBD2 (5 bases each). CDR1 is MNHEY and CDR2 is SVGEGT in the germline V gene. This CDR3 comprises 13 residues. Trimming cost V 9 bases and J 9 bases, with 21 bases left between them. This CDR3 reads CASSGTATSGQYF. In DNA form, the CDR3 reads TGTGCCAGTTCCGGGACCGCTACCTCAGGGCAGTACTTC.

Sample share makes this clonotype medium-sized. The rearrangement joins TRBV20-1 to TRBJ2-1; D is perhaps TRBD1 (6 bases). The germline gives CDR1 DFQATT, CDR2 SNEGSKA (reference sequence). The CDR3 covers 14 residues. V dropped 4 bases and J dropped 0 bases, with 10 bases sitting between them. The CDR3, as DNA: TGCAGTGCTATGAACAGGGTCTCCTACAATGAGCAGTTCTTC. Residues: CSAMNRVSYNEQFF.

This clonotype is judged medium-sized. The chain couples TRBV15 to TRBJ1-1, with D uncertain. V was cut by 3 bases and J by 1 base, with 6 bases left in between. The CDR3 is 13 amino acids. Per the germline V gene, CDR1 is LNHNV and CDR2 is YYDKDF (reference sequence). The CDR3 nucleotides read TGTGCCACCAGCAGCCAGGCGAACACTGAAGCTTTCTTT. It translates to CATSSQANTEAFF.

By frequency in the sample, this clonotype is large (0.1 to 1%). The chain employs TRBV27 and TRBJ1-6, with TRBD1 identical over 7 bases. V was pared by 3 bases and J by 10 bases, with 0 bases of the junction left unmatched. In germline, CDR1 is MNHEY, CDR2 SMNVEV (reference sequence). There are 12 residues in the CDR3. The CDR3 coding sequence is TGTGCCAGCAGTTTCAGGGGGTCACCCCTCCACTTT. Translated, it gives CASSFRGSPLHF.

This clonotype rates as medium-sized. The chain is built from TRBV6-5 and TRBJ2-3; D gene unclear. Germline V lookup: CDR1 MNHEY, CDR2 SVGAGI. CDR3 size: 14 residues. Between the trimmed V and J ends, which lost 4 bases and 5 bases, there was a span of 13 bases. The CDR3, as DNA: TGTGCCAGCAGTTTCGAGTTCTTGGGAGATACGCAGTATTTT. This sequence encodes CASSFEFLGDTQYF.

This clonotype was seen only a few times. This sequence joins TRBV5-6 and TRBJ1-2; no firm D call. V lost 8 bases to trimming and J lost 4 bases, with 15 bases between them. The CDR3 runs 13 residues. Germline lookup yields CDR1 SGHDT and CDR2 YYEEEE. CDR3: CASTLGRGYGYTF. CDR3 coding DNA: TGTGCCAGTACCCTCGGACGGGGCTATGGCTACACCTTC.

About this clonotype itself: With a much larger clone just one base away, this may be a read error. The J gene is TRBJ2-3, the V gene TRBV5-5; TRBD1 is a possible D gene (5 bases). The CDR3 is made up of 16 amino acids. The V end lost 4 bases, the J end lost 0 bases, and 15 bases lay between the germline ends. Germline CDR1 SGHKS, CDR2 YYEKEE (reference sequence). The CDR3 reads CASSNRTQTSTDTQYF. The CDR3 region has the DNA TGTGCCAGCAGCAACAGGACCCAAACAAGCACAGATACGCAGTATTTT.

A word on this clonotype: A clone one base away is much larger, so this may be a read error. This chain links TRBV6-5 with TRBJ2-7, with D hard to call. Germline V gene data show CDR1 as MNHEY and CDR2 as SVGAGI. This CDR3 comprises 13 residues. The V end lost 7 bases, the J end lost 7 bases, and 17 bases lay between the germline ends. The CDR3, as DNA: TGTGCCAGCAATGGGTTAACCTACAATGAGCAGTACTTC. This translates into CASNGLTYNEQYF.

The rearrangement joins TRBV5-6 to TRBJ1-2; D may be TRBD1 (5 bases). The V gene's germline CDR1 is SGHDT and CDR2 YYEEEE. The CDR3 has 14 amino acids. V was cut by 0 bases and J by 4 bases, with 10 bases left in between. CDR3: CASSLVGHAYGYTF. In DNA form, the CDR3 reads TGTGCCAGCAGCTTGGTGGGGCACGCCTATGGCTACACCTTC.

This clonotype is medium-sized within its sample. V is TRBV24-1 and J is TRBJ2-6; no reliable D call. V was trimmed by 1 base and J by 0 bases, leaving 15 bases between them. CDR1 is KGHDR, CDR2 SFDVKD, per germline. CDR3 length equals 19 residues. This chain's CDR3 is CATSDFPFRQTSGANVLTF. In nucleotides, the CDR3 is TGTGCCACCAGTGATTTCCCCTTTAGGCAGACCTCTGGGGCCAACGTCCTGACTTTC.

This clonotype is classed as medium-sized (0.01 to 0.1%). The chain links TRBV6-2 or TRBV6-3 to TRBJ2-3, with TRBD2 matching 10 bases. J gave up 2 bases and V 2 bases, and 7 bases lay outside the gene matches. The CDR3 loop spans 17 amino acids. Germline assignment: CDR1 MNHEY and CDR2 SVGEGT. This chain's CDR3 is CASSYGASGGLTDTQYF. As DNA, the CDR3 is TGTGCCAGCAGTTACGGGGCTAGCGGGGGCCTCACAGATACGCAGTATTTT.

This clonotype has just a few counts. CDR3 region: CAISLTGANQPQHF. The CDR3 region has the DNA TGTGCCATCAGCCTGACAGGGGCCAATCAGCCCCAGCATTTT. The rearrangement uses TRBV10-3 and TRBJ1-5, with 8 bases identical to TRBD1. Per the germline V gene, CDR1 is ENHRY and CDR2 is SYGVKD. Trimming at V came to 6 bases and at J to 3 bases, leaving 4 bases not matched to a gene. This CDR3 has 14 amino acids.

This clonotype is categorized as medium-sized (0.01 to 0.1%). The V call is TRBV6-5, the J call TRBJ2-7, with 8 bases matching TRBD1. This CDR3 is built from 13 residues. After removal of 5 bases from V and 5 bases from J, the junction contained 5 bases not matched to a gene. Germline CDR1 is MNHEY and CDR2 is SVGAGI. CDR3 coding DNA: TGTGCCAGCAGTGCTTCAGGGGGCCACGAGCAGTACTTC. Amino acids: CASSASGGHEQYF.

By its share, this clonotype is medium-sized. The chain joins TRBV20-1 to TRBJ1-1, with a tentative D call TRBD1 (6 bases). Germline assignment: CDR1 DFQATT and CDR2 SNEGSKA (reference sequence). The CDR3 covers 15 residues. V was cut by 2 bases and J by 0 bases, with 13 bases left in between. In DNA, the CDR3 is TGCAGTGCTAGATCGAGGGGGTTTGTGAACACTGAAGCTTTCTTT. It yields the protein CSARSRGFVNTEAFF.

This clonotype occurred a few times. This chain connects TRBV4-1 to TRBJ2-2, with 9 bases identical to TRBD1. This CDR3 is 17 amino acids long. The V gene's germline CDR1 is MGHRA and CDR2 YSYEKL. Trimming at V came to 1 base and at J to 7 bases, leaving 10 bases not matched to a gene. In DNA, the CDR3 is TGCGCCAGCAGCCAAGGGTGGACAGGGGAACAACACGGGGAGCTGTTTTTT. It codes for CASSQGWTGEQHGELFF.

V is TRBV6-2 or TRBV6-3 and J is TRBJ1-2, with TRBD1 identical over 8 bases. CDR3 length: 14 amino acids. Germline assignment: CDR1 MNHEY and CDR2 SVGEGT. With V trimmed by 6 bases and J by 1 base, 4 bases remained unmatched. The CDR3 reads CASSRTGINYGYTF. Here the CDR3 DNA reads TGTGCCAGCAGCCGGACAGGGATTAACTATGGCTACACCTTC.

This chain connects TRBV29-1 to TRBJ2-1; TRBD2 matches 12 bases. The CDR3 sequence is 15 residues long. Germline V gene lookup returns CDR1 SQVTM and CDR2 ANQGSEA. V lost 7 bases and J lost 6; bases outside the gene matches: 10. The CDR3: CSARPTSGGRNEQFF. The CDR3 nucleotides read TGCAGCGCCCGGCCGACTAGCGGGGGACGCAATGAGCAGTTCTTC.

This clonotype rates as medium-sized. The V call is TRBV27, the J call TRBJ1-1, with D uncertain. This CDR3 region has 14 residues. Germline values: CDR1 MNHEY, CDR2 SMNVEV (reference sequence). Trimming took 2 bases from V and 0 from J, leaving 7 bases between them. This chain's CDR3 is CASSLNGMNTEAFF. CDR3 nucleotide sequence: TGTGCCAGCAGTTTAAACGGAATGAACACTGAAGCTTTCTTT.

This chain connects TRBV2 to TRBJ2-5, with unresolved D. Germline V gene sequence: CDR1 SNHLY, CDR2 FYNNEI. Trimming took off 7 bases at V and 2 bases at J, with 14 bases between the two ends. CDR3 size: 14 residues. The CDR3 region has the DNA TGTGCCAGCAAACTCTCCGGGCCTCAAGAGACCCAGTACTTC. It encodes CASKLSGPQETQYF.

This sequence joins TRBV5-6 and TRBJ1-6, with TRBD1 matching over 8 bases. The CDR3 sequence is 17 residues long. Germline values: CDR1 SGHDT, CDR2 YYEEEE. The J segment lost 4 bases and the V segment lost 4 bases, leaving 10 bases of the junction unmatched. As DNA, the CDR3 is TGTGCCAGCAGCGGCAAGACAGGGGTGCCTTATAATTCACCCCTCCACTTT. This gives the protein CASSGKTGVPYNSPLHF.

The sample holds a few counts of this clonotype. The chain is built from TRBV5-1 and TRBJ1-3, with D unclear. CDR3 length equals 14 residues. CDR1 SGHRS and CDR2 YFSETQ come from the germline V gene. The V end was cut by 4 bases, the J end by 8 bases, with 16 bases between. The CDR3 nucleotides read TGCGCCAGCAGCATCCGCGGAGGTGGGGACACCATATATTTT. It encodes CASSIRGGGDTIYF.

This clonotype is deemed medium-sized (0.01 to 0.1%). The rearrangement joins TRBV6-2 or TRBV6-3 to TRBJ2-1; maybe TRBD2 (5 bases). V was shortened by 2 bases and J by 8 bases, with 10 bases between the two germline ends. The V gene's germline CDR1 is MNHEY and CDR2 SVGEGT. The CDR3 spans 13 residues. CDR3 sequence reads: CASSYQPEDEQFF. The CDR3 DNA reads TGTGCCAGCAGTTACCAACCGGAGGATGAGCAGTTCTTC.

The chain is built from TRBV7-3 and TRBJ2-2; a weak D match, TRBD1 (6 bases). Germline values: CDR1 SGHTA, CDR2 FQGTGA. Trimming pared 2 bases from V and 6 bases from J, leaving 13 bases between. The CDR3 extends over 15 amino acids. The CDR3 is CASSLWGGGPGELFF. CDR3 nucleotides: TGTGCCAGCAGCTTATGGGGTGGGGGCCCCGGGGAGCTGTTTTTT.

The chain couples TRBV5-6 to TRBJ1-1; D is unresolved. Germline assignment: CDR1 SGHDT and CDR2 YYEEEE. CDR3 length: 17 amino acids. The ends were cut back, 3 bases at V and 4 bases at J, with 22 bases in the middle. The CDR3 spells CASSSYQTLPRGTEAFF. The CDR3 DNA reads as TGTGCCAGCAGCTCATATCAGACCCTCCCCCGAGGCACTGAAGCTTTCTTT.

This clonotype is labeled as medium-sized. This chain links TRBV19 with TRBJ1-2; 8 bases fit TRBD1. Germline CDR1 LNHDA, CDR2 SQIVND (reference sequence). This CDR3 is built from 15 residues. V was pared by 3 bases and J by 8 bases, with 11 bases of the junction left unmatched. Written as DNA, the CDR3 is TGTGCCAGTAGTATCGACCCGACAGGGGTTAACGGCTACACCTTC. Residues: CASSIDPTGVNGYTF.

This clonotype turned up a few times. CDR3 protein: CASSLGTGIYEQYF. DNA of the CDR3: TGTGCCAGCAGCTTAGGGACAGGGATCTACGAGCAGTACTTC. The chain carries TRBV7-4 and TRBJ2-7, with 8 bases fitting TRBD1. This CDR3 is 14 amino acids long. Germline CDR1 and CDR2: SGHVT and SQSDAQ. V lost 1 base to trimming and J lost 3 bases; unmatched junction nucleotides: 2.